The clone carrying this TCR beta chain was found a few times. Its antigen is as yet unknown. Germline V gene lookup returns CDR1 SGHDT and CDR2 YYEEEE. After removal of 2 bases from V and 0 bases from J, the junction contained 3 bases not matched to a gene. The CDR3 consists of 15 residues. The source of the sample is a study of identical twins. Using its own MiXCR run on the 5' RACE reads, TCRdb lists one record per CDR3 protein. Of about 720,000 distinct CDR3 sequences in the sample, 15% to 20% were seen once. Study conclusions and caveats: While abundant cord blood beta clonotypes carried fewer insertions, memory repertoires showed no such pattern.

The same specimen was also included in a second study, on T cells expressing NK-cell markers.

The clonotype was recovered from a woman younger than 30 in good health. The chain recombines TRBV5-6 with TRBJ2-7; 9 positions agree with TRBD1. Sequences were obtained from PBMCs. The CDR3 here is CASSFWDRVSYEQYF. CDR3 bases: TGTGCCAGCAGCTTTTGGGACAGGGTCTCCTACGAGCAGTACTTC.